One and the same sample provided the 31 T cell receptor beta chains below, sequenced in a study of blood T cells in healthy people across ages. Primers used in a second PCR of about 7 to 12 cycles were a sample-barcoded 5' primer and a J-beta primer mix. TCRdb recomputed calls from the 5' RACE reads with MiXCR, one row per CDR3 protein. The profile shows 1.5 million to 2 million distinct CDR3 sequences, 28% of them singletons. Input material: blood. The receptors stem from a woman under 40 in good health.

The chain is built from TRBV12-3 or TRBV12-4 and TRBJ1-6; a weak D match, TRBD1 (5 bases). V dropped 6 bases and J dropped 9 bases, with 15 bases sitting between them. The CDR3 consists of 14 residues. The CDR3 sequence is CASSRIQGSSPLHF. Here the CDR3 DNA reads TGTGCCAGCAGCCGTATCCAGGGCAGTTCACCCCTCCACTTT.

The V and J genes are TRBV10-3 and TRBJ2-5; the match to TRBD2 covers 10 bases. This CDR3 contains 14 residues. Germline V gene lookup returns CDR1 ENHRY and CDR2 SYGVKD. Trimming removed 6 bases from V and 3 bases from J; junction bases left unmatched: 4. Written as DNA, the CDR3 is TGTGCCATCAGAACCGGGACTAGCGAAGAGACCCAGTACTTC. Translating it yields CAIRTGTSEETQYF.

The table lists this clonotype with many counts. Just one base apart from a much larger clone, this may be a read error. The V call is TRBV12-3 or TRBV12-4, the J call TRBJ2-6; D possibly uses TRBD1 or TRBD2 (6 bases each). This CDR3 is built from 15 residues. The CDR3 nucleotides are TGTGCCAGCAGTTCTACAGGGCCGGGGGCCAACGTCCGGACTTTC. Translated, it gives CASSSTGPGANVRTF.

In this sample, this clonotype turned up many times. This sequence joins TRBV5-1 and TRBJ2-1, with no clear D. This CDR3 contains 15 residues. The V gene lost 8 bases and the J gene lost 0 bases, with 15 bases spanning the gap. Germline CDR1 and CDR2: SGHRS and YFSETQ. CDR3 in DNA: TGCGCCAGTAGGACGGAATTTAGCTCCTACAATGAGCAGTTCTTC. Translating gives CASRTEFSSYNEQFF.

This clonotype was counted many times. The genes are TRBV7-2 and TRBJ2-5, with 16 bases fitting TRBD2. CDR3 size: 16 residues. Germline V gene lookup returns CDR1 SGHTA and CDR2 FQGNSA. Trimming removed 5 bases from V and 5 bases from J; junction bases left unmatched: 5. CDR3 nucleotides: TGTGCCAGCAGCCCCCCGGGACTAGCGGGAGGGGAGACCCAGTACTTC. It yields the protein CASSPPGLAGGETQYF. The entire variable domain, with the rest obtained from reference TRBV7-2 and TRBJ2-5, is as follows: GAGVSQSPSNKVTEKGKDVELRCDPISGHTALYWYRQSLGQGLEFLIYFQGNSAPDKSGLPSDRFSAERTGGSVSTLTIQRTQQEDSAVYLCASSPPGLAGGETQYFGPGTRLLVL.

As concerns this clonotype: Possible read error: a much larger clone is one base away. This chain connects TRBV7-9 to TRBJ2-4; no clear D gene. Germline CDR1 reads SEHNR; CDR2 reads FQNEAQ (reference sequence). The ends were cut back, 5 bases at V and 7 bases at J, with 12 bases in the middle. The CDR3 is 13 amino acids. CDR3 nucleotides: TGTGCCAGCAGCATGTCGCCGGGCAACATTCAGTACTTC. It yields the protein CASSMSPGNIQYF.

This chain links TRBV4-1 with TRBJ1-2, with 8 bases identical to TRBD1. Germline loops: CDR1 MGHRA, CDR2 YSYEKL. The CDR3 has 16 residues. V was clipped by 1 base and J by 0 bases; unmatched bases: 4. This CDR3 is CASSQAMTGANYGYTF. CDR3 DNA sequence: TGCGCCAGCAGCCAAGCGATGACAGGGGCTAACTATGGCTACACCTTC.

V usage is TRBV6-5 and J usage is TRBJ2-4; TRBD1 matches 7 bases. The V gene's germline CDR1 is MNHEY and CDR2 SVGAGI. V lost 4 bases, J lost 13 bases, and 19 bases stayed unmatched. The CDR3 consists of 16 residues. Here the CDR3 DNA reads TGTGCCAGCAGTTCCACAGGGGCCGTTTCCTACAATGAGCAGTACTTC. Its protein product is CASSSTGAVSYNEQYF.

The chain recombines TRBV18 with TRBJ2-3; D is ambiguous. Germline lookup yields CDR1 KGHSH and CDR2 LQKENI. This CDR3 spans 13 amino acids. Deletions cut 3 bases from V and 4 bases from J, with 8 bases between. CDR3 sequence: CASSPQPADTQYF. The CDR3 nucleotides are TGTGCCAGCTCACCCCAACCAGCAGATACGCAGTATTTT.

This clonotype came up a few times. The V gene is TRBV5-1, the J gene TRBJ2-3; TRBD1 matches 8 bases. The CDR3 length is 16 residues. Germline CDR1 is SGHRS and CDR2 is YFSETQ. V was clipped by 3 bases and J by 1 base; unmatched bases: 7. CDR3 region: CASSSQGDRGTDTQYF. CDR3 sequence (DNA): TGCGCCAGCAGCTCACAGGGGGATCGTGGCACAGATACGCAGTATTTT.

This clonotype was picked up many times. The chain links TRBV10-3 to TRBJ1-2; a weak D match, TRBD1 (5 bases). Trimming took off 3 bases at V and 6 bases at J, with 11 bases between the two ends. The V gene's germline CDR1 is ENHRY and CDR2 SYGVKD. The CDR3 consists of 13 residues. CDR3 in amino acids: CAISDTGEDGYTF. As DNA, the CDR3 is TGTGCCATCAGTGATACAGGAGAAGATGGCTACACCTTC.

The chain joins TRBV20-1 to TRBJ2-1; TRBD2 matches 11 bases. This CDR3 has 17 amino acids. Germline V gene sequence: CDR1 DFQATT, CDR2 SNEGSKA (reference sequence). The V gene end was trimmed by 3 bases and the J gene end by 4 bases; junction bases not matched to a gene: 11. Written as DNA, the CDR3 is TGCAGTGCTAGGGACACTAGCGGGAGACCGGGGTACAATGAGCAGTTCTTC. Residues: CSARDTSGRPGYNEQFF.

This clonotype was recorded many times. The chain links TRBV12-3 or TRBV12-4 to TRBJ2-5; D is ambiguous. V lost 6 bases and J 5 bases, leaving 7 bases between the germline ends. This CDR3 has 11 residues. This CDR3 reads CASRLLETQYF. CDR3 nucleotides: TGTGCCAGCAGACTACTCGAGACCCAGTACTTC.

The table lists this clonotype with a few counts. This sequence joins TRBV5-6 and TRBJ2-3, with D perhaps TRBD1 or TRBD2 (5 bases each). The V gene's germline CDR1 is SGHDT and CDR2 YYEEEE. V was pared by 0 bases and J by 7 bases, with 18 bases between. CDR3 length: 16 amino acids. The DNA of the CDR3 is TGTGCCAGCAGCTTGGCCGGGGCGACTCTACACCATACGCAGTATTTT. This gives the protein CASSLAGATLHHTQYF.

This clonotype was observed at least ten times. The J gene is TRBJ2-3, the V gene TRBV25-1, with D perhaps TRBD1 (5 bases). The germline V gene encodes CDR1 MGHDK and CDR2 SYGVNS. The CDR3 spans 15 residues. Trimming removed 6 bases from V and 0 bases from J, with 13 bases in between. Here the CDR3 reads CASSAGPYSTDTQYF. The CDR3 nucleotides are TGTGCCAGCAGCGCAGGGCCTTATAGCACAGATACGCAGTATTTT.

This clonotype was seen at least ten times. The V and J genes are TRBV10-1 and TRBJ2-5; TRBD1 aligns across 8 bases. Trimming at V came to 5 bases and at J to 4 bases, leaving 9 bases not matched to a gene. Germline assignment: CDR1 WNHNN and CDR2 SYGVQD (reference sequence). This CDR3 is 15 amino acids long. CDR3 in DNA: TGCGCCAGCAGTCCAGCTGGACAGGGATCAGAGACCCAGTACTTC. Protein: CASSPAGQGSETQYF.

This clonotype was detected a few times. The J gene is TRBJ2-5, the V gene TRBV6-6, with 8 bases lining up with TRBD1. V trimming: 2 bases; J trimming: 4 bases; junction bases outside the gene matches: 3. Germline V gene lookup returns CDR1 MNHNY and CDR2 SVGAGI (reference sequence). The CDR3 runs 14 residues. The CDR3 bases are TGTGCCAGCAGTTACGGACAGGGACGAGAGACCCAGTACTTC. It encodes CASSYGQGRETQYF.

This chain links TRBV10-1 with TRBJ2-2; D remains ambiguous. The CDR3 spans 14 residues. Germline lookup yields CDR1 WNHNN and CDR2 SYGVQD (reference sequence). V gave up 0 bases and J gave up 7 bases, with 9 bases separating them. The CDR3 DNA sequence: TGCGCCAGCAGTGAGTCTGGCGCAGGCGGGGAGCTGTTTTTT. Amino acid sequence: CASSESGAGGELFF.

This clonotype was found a few times. The rearrangement uses TRBV5-1 and TRBJ2-5, with 7 bases fitting TRBD2. This CDR3 is 14 amino acids long. V shed 4 bases and J 1 base; nucleotides not matched to a gene: 4. Germline lookup yields CDR1 SGHRS and CDR2 YFSETQ. CDR3 region: CASSRGEGQETQYF. Here the CDR3 DNA reads TGCGCCAGCAGCCGGGGGGAGGGCCAAGAGACCCAGTACTTC.

Notes on this clonotype: A much larger clone differs from this one at a single base, so this may be a read error. The chain is built from TRBV6-5 and TRBJ2-2; D is perhaps TRBD2 (5 bases). This CDR3 has 14 amino acids. Per the germline V gene, CDR1 is MNHEY and CDR2 is SVGAGI. The CDR3 protein is CASSPRVVTGERFF. The CDR3 nucleotides are TGTGCCAGCAGTCCGAGGGTAGTCACCGGGGAGCGGTTTTTT.

V is TRBV4-1 and J is TRBJ2-3; no clear D. The CDR3 has 14 residues. V lost 1 base to trimming and J lost 2 bases, with 7 bases between them. Per the germline V gene, CDR1 is MGHRA and CDR2 is YSYEKL. The CDR3 DNA follows: TGCGCCAGCAGCCAAGTCCGATTCACAGATACGCAGTATTTT. Encoded protein: CASSQVRFTDTQYF.

This clonotype was found many times. V usage is TRBV7-2 and J usage is TRBJ2-1; D unresolved. The V gene's germline CDR1 is SGHTA and CDR2 FQGNSA. The CDR3 loop spans 14 amino acids. V was shortened by 5 bases and J by 3 bases, with 11 bases between the two germline ends. The CDR3 nucleotides read TGTGCCAGCAGCCAACATACCTTCTACAATGAGCAGTTCTTC. Encoded protein: CASSQHTFYNEQFF.

This clonotype was recorded at least ten times. The rearrangement links TRBV7-9 to TRBJ2-3; 8 nucleotides line up with TRBD1. The CDR3 consists of 14 residues. CDR1 is SEHNR, CDR2 FQNEAQ, per germline (reference sequence). The V gene end was trimmed by 5 bases and the J gene end by 3 bases; junction bases not matched to a gene: 4. Written as DNA, the CDR3 is TGTGCCAGCAGCATCGGACAGGGAACAGATACGCAGTATTTT. Amino acid sequence: CASSIGQGTDTQYF. Based on the CDR3 plus reference TRBV7-9 and TRBJ2-3, the full variable domain is DTGVSQNPRHKITKRGQNVTFRCDPISEHNRLYWYRQTLGQGPEFLTYFQNEAQLEKSRLLSDRFSAERPKGSFSTLEIQRTEQGDSAMYLCASSIGQGTDTQYFGPGTRLTVL.

Ten or more counts support this clonotype. The chain carries TRBV9 and TRBJ2-1, with TRBD2 matching over 13 bases. This CDR3 comprises 15 residues. The germline gives CDR1 SGDLS, CDR2 YYNGEE. Germline trimming cut 3 bases from V and 9 bases from J; bases unmatched to any gene: 6. CDR3 protein: CASSGTSGRASEQFF. The CDR3 coding sequence is TGTGCCAGCAGCGGAACTAGCGGGAGGGCCAGTGAGCAGTTCTTC.

The rearrangement links TRBV12-3 or TRBV12-4 to TRBJ2-5; D tentatively fits TRBD1 or TRBD2 (6 bases each). The CDR3 extends over 14 amino acids. With 4 bases removed from V and 2 bases from J, the gap between germline ends came to 11 bases. CDR3: CASSWQGGQETQYF. DNA of the CDR3: TGTGCCAGCAGTTGGCAAGGGGGGCAAGAGACCCAGTACTTC.

The CDR3 nucleotides are TGTGCCAGCAGCCCTGAACAGGGTCTGGACACTGAAGCTTTCTTT. This translates into CASSPEQGLDTEAFF. V is TRBV9 and J is TRBJ1-1, with a weak D call TRBD1 (6 bases). The CDR3 runs to 15 residues. V lost 4 bases to trimming and J lost 3 bases, with 16 bases between them. Germline V gene lookup returns CDR1 SGDLS and CDR2 YYNGEE.

The chain employs TRBV4-1 and TRBJ1-4; 9 nucleotides line up with TRBD1. V shed 4 bases, J shed 1 base, and the junction held 4 bases outside the gene matches. The CDR3 covers 16 residues. From germline, CDR1 is MGHRA and CDR2 YSYEKL. In DNA form, the CDR3 reads TGCGCCAGCAGCCCCCCGGGACAGGGAACTAATGAAAAACTGTTTTTT. Amino acids: CASSPPGQGTNEKLFF.

The V call is TRBV6-5, the J call TRBJ2-2; D gene ambiguous. The CDR3 spans 13 residues. V shed 7 bases and J shed 1 base, with 7 bases lying between them. Germline CDR1 reads MNHEY; CDR2 reads SVGAGI. CDR3 DNA: TGTGCCAGCACGGCAGTGAACACCGGGGAGCTGTTTTTT. It specifies CASTAVNTGELFF.

The rearrangement uses TRBV28 and TRBJ2-5; D not resolved. Germline CDR1 MDHEN, CDR2 SYDVKM. The V and J ends lost 3 bases and 5 bases respectively, with 10 bases between them. CDR3 length: 13 residues. The CDR3 DNA follows: TGTGCCAGCAGTTTCCTGATTTCTGAGACCCAGTACTTC. This gives the protein CASSFLISETQYF.

This clonotype was observed a handful of times. The chain recombines TRBV20-1 with TRBJ2-7; 12 bases map to TRBD1. J gave up 9 bases and V 6 bases, and 18 bases lay outside the gene matches. The CDR3 spans 16 residues. Germline lookup yields CDR1 DFQATT and CDR2 SNEGSKA (reference sequence). The CDR3 nucleotides read TGCAGTGCCCCCATTCGGTTGGGACAGGGGGCGCAAGGGCAGTACTTC. Translation gives CSAPIRLGQGAQGQYF.

In this sample, this clonotype turned up many times. CDR3 protein: CSVTGPGGTQYF. CDR3 bases: TGCAGCGTTACGGGACCGGGGGGGACCCAGTACTTC. This chain uses TRBV29-1 with TRBJ2-5; TRBD2 aligns across 7 bases. Germline CDR1 is SQVTM and CDR2 is ANQGSEA. V was clipped by 5 bases and J by 7 bases; unmatched bases: 7. This CDR3 has 12 amino acids. The variable domain in full, with the rest retrieved from reference TRBV29-1 and TRBJ2-5, is SAVISQKPSRDICQRGTSLTIQCQVDSQVTMMFWYRQQPGQSLTLIATANQGSEATYESGFVIDKFPISRPNLTFSTLTVSNMSPEDSSIYLCSVTGPGGTQYFGPGTRLLVL.